Listed below are T cell receptor beta chains from one sample, sequenced in a study of sequential checkpoint blockade in melanoma. Measured with immunoSEQ multiplex PCR; TCRdb has only the in-frame clones, and not every one. The sample includes about 21,000 clones, approximately 78% of them seen just once. Sequencing used CD8+ T cells sorted from blood (inferred from file names), obtained from a patient given nivolumab and ipilimumab in sequence. The receptor set was obtained from a human donor with melanoma. CDR3s include the opening cysteine and the closing phenylalanine or tryptophan. D genes are given only for firm matches. Where a row states a size, it is once, few, many or the class of an expanded clone; other rows omit it.

j_call,d_call,clone_size,v_call,cdr3_nt,cdr3_aa
TRBJ2-7,TRBD1,.,TRBV28,TGTGCCAGCAGTTTAACCGGGACAGTGTACTACGAGCAGTACTTC,CASSLTGTVYYEQYF
TRBJ2-2,TRBD2,few,TRBV10-3,TGTGCCATCAGTTCACTAGCGGGGCAAGACGGGGAGCTGTTTTTT,CAISSLAGQDGELFF
TRBJ2-1,.,.,TRBV28,TGTGCCAGCAGTTTGCGGCCCATCTACAATGAGCAGTTCTTC,CASSLRPIYNEQFF
TRBJ1-2,.,.,TRBV27,TGTGCCAGCAGTTTAAGGGTCACAGGGCCCTATGGCTACACCTTC,CASSLRVTGPYGYTF
TRBJ2-2,.,.,TRBV6-5,TGTGCCAGCAGTTACCTGGGGGGAAACACCGGGGAGCTGTTTTTT,CASSYLGGNTGELFF
TRBJ1-2,.,.,TRBV7-6,TGTGCCAGCAGCCCGGGGGATTCTAACTATGGCTACACCTTC,CASSPGDSNYGYTF
TRBJ1-5,.,.,TRBV19,TGTGCCAGTAGTATATACAGGGATAATCAGCCCCAGCATTTT,CASSIYRDNQPQHF
TRBJ1-5,TRBD1,.,TRBV19,TGTGCCAGTAGTATTTCCGGGACAGCGTACAATCAGCCCCAGCATTTT,CASSISGTAYNQPQHF
TRBJ2-7,TRBD1,.,TRBV18,TGTGCCAGCTCACATACCGGGACAGGGGGCGACGAGCAGTACTTC,CASSHTGTGGDEQYF
TRBJ1-1,.,.,TRBV19,TGTGCCAGTACCTATGGGGCATTCAATGAAGCTTTCTTT,CASTYGAFNEAFF
TRBJ2-7,.,.,TRBV27,TGTGCCAGCAGCGCCGCCACGTTTCTGAGGGACGAGCAGTACTTC,CASSAATFLRDEQYF
TRBJ2-1,.,.,TRBV9,TGTGCCAGCAGCGTAGAGGCTAGCTCCTACAATGAGCAGTTCTTC,CASSVEASSYNEQFF
TRBJ1-5,.,once,TRBV2,TGTGCCAGCAGGTACAGGGATAGCAATCAGCCCCAGCATTTT,CASRYRDSNQPQHF
TRBJ1-5,TRBD1,few,TRBV19,TGTGCCAGTAGTGCCATACAGGGGGTCGGGCAGCCCCAGCATTTT,CASSAIQGVGQPQHF
TRBJ2-5,TRBD2,.,TRBV13,TGTGCCAGCAGCATTATAGCGGGAGGGCCGACCCAGTACTTC,CASSIIAGGPTQYF
TRBJ2-7,TRBD1,.,TRBV19,TGTGCCTCCTTTGAGACAGGGCAGGGCCTTGTCGACGAGCAGTACTTC,CASFETGQGLVDEQYF
TRBJ2-5,TRBD2,.,TRBV5-1,TGCGCCAGCAGCTTGGCGGGAGGGGAGACCCAGTACTTC,CASSLAGGETQYF
TRBJ2-3,.,.,TRBV6-6,TGTGCCAGCAGTTATCCGGGAGAGGAGGGGGATACGCAGTATTTT,CASSYPGEEGDTQYF
TRBJ2-7,.,.,TRBV6-5,TGTGCCAGCAGTTACCCGAATCCGAACTCCGAGCAGTACTTC,CASSYPNPNSEQYF
TRBJ2-7,TRBD2,.,TRBV14,TGTGCCAGCAGCCTTAGCGGGAGGGCCGACTACGAGCAGTACTTC,CASSLSGRADYEQYF
TRBJ2-7,.,.,TRBV5-1,TGCGCCAGCAGCCCTGGGCCAGGCAGTCCCTACGAGCAGTACTTC,CASSPGPGSPYEQYF
TRBJ1-2,TRBD1,.,TRBV11-2,TGTGCCAGCAGGCGGACAGGAACCGTGTATGGCTACACCTTC,CASRRTGTVYGYTF
TRBJ2-1,TRBD1,.,TRBV15,TGTGCCACCAGCACAGGACAGGGGGCGCGGAATGAGCAGTTCTTC,CATSTGQGARNEQFF
TRBJ2-7,.,.,TRBV7-9,TGTGCCAGCAGCCCACCCGACACGGTCGGCGAGCAGTACTTC,CASSPPDTVGEQYF
TRBJ2-2,.,.,TRBV2,TGTGCCAGCAGAACAGGAACCGGGGAGCTGTTTTTT,CASRTGTGELFF
TRBJ1-2,TRBD1,.,TRBV11-2,TGTGCCAGCAGCTTCTCCGGGACAGGGCTTGGTGGCTACACCTTC,CASSFSGTGLGGYTF
TRBJ2-7,TRBD2,.,TRBV30,TGTGCCTGGACCTCTAGCGGGAGGGCCGAGCAGTACTTC,CAWTSSGRAEQYF
TRBJ2-7,.,.,TRBV19,TGTGCCAGTAGTCCCCACAGGGAAGTCAGCTCCTACGAGCAGTACTTC,CASSPHREVSSYEQYF
TRBJ1-5,.,.,TRBV10-3,TGTGCCATCAGTGAGTCGGGCGCCCAGCCCCAGCATTTT,CAISESGAQPQHF
TRBJ1-4,TRBD1,.,TRBV7-8,TGTGCCAGCAGCTTATTTGAGGGGGACAGCACTAATGAAAAACTGTTTTTT,CASSLFEGDSTNEKLFF
TRBJ1-2,.,.,TRBV19,TGTGCCAGTAGTATAGTAAGAGCTAACTATGGCTACACCTTC,CASSIVRANYGYTF
TRBJ1-2,.,few,TRBV6-5,TGTGCCAGCAGTGAAGTCGAGGACTACTATGGCTACACCTTC,CASSEVEDYYGYTF
TRBJ1-1,TRBD1,.,TRBV9,TGTGCCAGCAGCGATGGGGACAGGGATCTGATCCAAGCTTTCTTT,CASSDGDRDLIQAFF
TRBJ1-6,TRBD1,few,TRBV4-2,TGTGCCAGCAGCAAGGACAGGGGGAATTCACCCCTCCACTTT,CASSKDRGNSPLHF
TRBJ2-7,TRBD1,.,TRBV10-3,TGTGCCATCAGTGGACTCGGACAGGGCAGGACCTACGAGCAGTACTTC,CAISGLGQGRTYEQYF